These T cell receptor beta chains were read from a single sample in a study of CD8 T cells in ankylosing spondylitis. TCRdb redid the calling of the 5' RACE reads with MiXCR, one entry per CDR3 protein. Of 700,000 to 1,000,000 distinct CDR3 sequences detected, about 12% appear once; the ten largest clones hold around 0.51%. The specimen sequenced was blood, either unsorted or a sorted T cell fraction (not recorded which). The receptors were sampled from a male donor with ankylosing spondylitis. Each CDR3 is given with its conserved first and last residue. A D gene is named only where the DNA matches it firmly. Not every row has a clone size; where given, it reads once, few, many or a size class.

d_gene	v_gene	j_gene	abundance	CDR3nt	CDR3aa
-	TRBV6-1	TRBJ1-4	few	TGTGCCAGCAGCCGAGTGACAGCAACTAATGAAAAACTGTTTTTT	CASSRVTATNEKLFF
TRBD2	TRBV12-3/TRBV12-4	TRBJ2-5	-	TGTGCCAGCAGCAAACTAGCGGGAGGGCCGGAGGAGACCCAGTACTTC	CASSKLAGGPEETQYF
-	TRBV4-3	TRBJ2-1	-	TGCGCCAGCAGCCAAGCCGTTCTAGGGGAGCAGTTCTTC	CASSQAVLGEQFF
-	TRBV5-1	TRBJ2-5	-	TGCGCCAGCAGCTTGGTGCCCCCCGCAGAGACCCAGTACTTC	CASSLVPPAETQYF
TRBD2	TRBV5-1	TRBJ2-2	-	TGCGCCAGCGGCCCCCTAGCGGGAACTGGTTCCGGGGAGCTGTTTTTT	CASGPLAGTGSGELFF
TRBD1	TRBV7-2	TRBJ1-6	-	TGTGCCAGCAGCTTAGAATCGGGGACAGTTTCCCACTTT	CASSLESGTVSHF
TRBD2	TRBV29-1	TRBJ2-5	-	TGCAGCGTTGCTCGCGCGGGAGTATTTAGTTTGACCCAGTACTTC	CSVARAGVFSLTQYF
-	TRBV4-3	TRBJ2-1	-	TGCGCCAGCAGCCAAGATGAGCAGGACAGCTTCGGTGAGCAGTTCTTC	CASSQDEQDSFGEQFF
TRBD1	TRBV20-1	TRBJ1-1	few	TGCAGTGCTAGAGTATTCCCCGACAGGGGCACTGAAGCTTTCTTT	CSARVFPDRGTEAFF
-	TRBV7-2	TRBJ2-1	few	TGTGCCAGCAGCAGGGGTGTTCTAGACAATGAGCAGTTCTTC	CASSRGVLDNEQFF
-	TRBV5-1	TRBJ1-2	-	TGCGCCAGCAGCTTGACGGGTAATAATCGCGGCTACACCTTC	CASSLTGNNRGYTF
-	TRBV7-7	TRBJ1-1	-	TGTGCTAGCAGCTCTGAGCGGAACACTGAAGCTTTCTTT	CASSSERNTEAFF
-	TRBV3-1	TRBJ2-2	-	TGTGCCAGCAGCCGAGCCCTCCCTAGCAACACCGGGGAGCTGTTTTTT	CASSRALPSNTGELFF
-	TRBV4-3	TRBJ1-1	many	TGCGCCAGCAGCCAAGATCGGTACAGGGCGGACACTGAAGCTTTCTTT	CASSQDRYRADTEAFF
-	TRBV4-1	TRBJ2-3	-	TGCGCCAGCAGCCAAGATCAAGGGGAAGTCGCAGATACGCAGTATTTT	CASSQDQGEVADTQYF
-	TRBV20-1	TRBJ1-6	-	TGCAGTGCCCCCACCGTAGGGCGGTTTTATTCACCCCTCCACTTT	CSAPTVGRFYSPLHF
-	TRBV28	TRBJ1-2	-	TGTGCCAGCAGTCGCCGCGTATTGGCATCGGTCTACACCTTC	CASSRRVLASVYTF
TRBD2	TRBV6-1	TRBJ2-3	few	TGTGCCAGCAGCCGCCGGGGGGGGGCTATAACAGATACGCAGTATTTT	CASSRRGGAITDTQYF
TRBD1	TRBV4-3	TRBJ2-1	few	TGCGCCAGCAGCCGAAGACAGGGGGCAATCTACAATGAGCAGTTCTTC	CASSRRQGAIYNEQFF
-	TRBV5-5	TRBJ1-4	few	TGTGCCAGCAGCTTGGGTGCAGTGGGGTGGAATGAAAAACTGTTTTTT	CASSLGAVGWNEKLFF
TRBD2	TRBV6-1	TRBJ2-1	-	TGTGCCAGCAGACTAGCGGGGGACTACAATGAGCAGTTCTTC	CASRLAGDYNEQFF
TRBD1	TRBV29-1	TRBJ2-3	-	TGCAGCGTTTCTGGGACAGTAGCTAGCACAGATACGCAGTATTTT	CSVSGTVASTDTQYF
-	TRBV12-3/TRBV12-4	TRBJ1-5	many	TGTGCCAGCAGTTTACCAGGGAGCAATCAGCCCCAGCATTTT	CASSLPGSNQPQHF
-	TRBV6-1	TRBJ1-5	once	TGTGCCAGCAGTGCCACGGGGGCCCTAGGGCTCCAGCCCCAGCATTTT	CASSATGALGLQPQHF
TRBD1	TRBV5-1	TRBJ1-1	few	TGCGCCAGCAGCCTAGGACAGGGGGTAATGAACACTGAAGCTTTCTTT	CASSLGQGVMNTEAFF
-	TRBV4-3	TRBJ2-2	few	TGCGCCAGCAGCCCTAAATATAGATTCTTCACCGGGGAGCTGTTTTTT	CASSPKYRFFTGELFF
-	TRBV5-1	TRBJ2-1	-	TGCGCCAGCAGCCTCACCCCGGTTTCCTACAATGAGCAGTTCTTC	CASSLTPVSYNEQFF
-	TRBV28	TRBJ2-3	-	TGTGCCAGCAGTTTAGGACTCCCGAATACGCAGTATTTT	CASSLGLPNTQYF
-	TRBV12-1	TRBJ2-1	-	TGTGCCAGGAGCCCTGGGCCCGGGACTAGCGTCTACAATGAGCAGTTCTTC	CARSPGPGTSVYNEQFF
-	TRBV20-1	TRBJ2-7	many	TGCAGTGCCCCCCCGGGCCCCTGGGAGGAATACGAGCAGTACTTC	CSAPPGPWEEYEQYF
TRBD1	TRBV7-2	TRBJ1-6	few	TGTGCCAGCAGCCGGGACAGTAAGAATTCACCCCTCCACTTT	CASSRDSKNSPLHF
TRBD2	TRBV24-1	TRBJ2-3	few	TGTGCCACCACAGCGGGGGCGAGCACAGATACGCAGTATTTT	CATTAGASTDTQYF
-	TRBV25-1	TRBJ2-3	-	TGTGCCAGCAGTCCCTCCAGGGGACTCACAGATACGCAGTATTTT	CASSPSRGLTDTQYF
TRBD2	TRBV20-1	TRBJ2-7	few	TGCAGTGCTAGTTTAGGTGGGGCTAGCGGGGGCTACGAGCAGTACTTC	CSASLGGASGGYEQYF
-	TRBV6-5	TRBJ1-5	many	TGTGCCAGCAGTTATTCAGCGTATAGCAATCAGCCCCAGCATTTT	CASSYSAYSNQPQHF
-	TRBV7-2	TRBJ2-3	few	TGTGCCAGCAGCATTGACTCCAACACAGATACGCAGTATTTT	CASSIDSNTDTQYF
-	TRBV20-1	TRBJ1-3	many	TGCAGTGCTCGGGACGTGTTACGAAACACCATATATTTT	CSARDVLRNTIYF
-	TRBV7-2	TRBJ2-7	many	TGTGCCAGCAGCTTAGTGGGGGACACTAGCTCCTACGAGCAGTACTTC	CASSLVGDTSSYEQYF
TRBD1	TRBV28	TRBJ2-7	-	TGTGCCAGCAGCCTCGGTGGGACAGCCCGCCACGAGCAGTACTTC	CASSLGGTARHEQYF
-	TRBV30	TRBJ1-2	-	TGTGCCTGGAGCCCGGGACACCCGAACTATGGCTACACCTTC	CAWSPGHPNYGYTF
-	TRBV20-1	TRBJ2-1	many	TGCAGTGCTAGCAAGGACTCTCCTATGGGCAATGAGCAGTTCTTC	CSASKDSPMGNEQFF
TRBD2	TRBV4-2	TRBJ2-5	-	TGTGCCAGCAGCCAAGGAGGTTTAGCGGGAGCAGGAGAGACCCAGTACTTC	CASSQGGLAGAGETQYF
TRBD1	TRBV6-1	TRBJ2-1	few	TGTGCCAGCAGTCGGTATCGGCAGGGGGCTTACAATGAGCAGTTCTTC	CASSRYRQGAYNEQFF
-	TRBV5-6	TRBJ1-5	few	TGTGCCAGCAGCGGTGCAGGGGAAGGAAATCAGCCCCAGCATTTT	CASSGAGEGNQPQHF
-	TRBV20-1	TRBJ1-5	-	TGCAGTGCTAGAACAGGACAGCCTCAGCATTTT	CSARTGQPQHF